Below, 28 T cell receptor beta chains from the same sample are listed, as sequenced in a study of human T cells and chemical hapten exposure. Time point indicated: patch test 2, 6 weeks after DPC sensitization. Treatment defined: therapeutic diphenylcyclopropenone sensitization with weekly scalp DPC. TCRdb used MiXCR to reprocess the RACE reads, holding one entry per CDR3 protein. The sample includes roughly 92,000 distinct CDR3 sequences, roughly an eighth of them seen just once. Sequences were derived from whole blood, sampled in connection with sensitization to the hapten diphenylcyclopropenone (DPC). Every receptor here comes from a woman in her thirties or forties with alopecia areata. Some clones in this sample may be carry-over from other donors' samples.

V usage is TRBV10-1 and J usage is TRBJ2-2; 7 bases match TRBD1. Germline loops: CDR1 WNHNN, CDR2 SYGVQD (reference sequence). Trimming cost V 5 bases and J 4 bases; bases outside gene matches: 7. The CDR3 length is 15 residues. The CDR3 protein is CASSPGTEFTGELFF. CDR3 in DNA: TGCGCCAGCAGTCCCGGGACAGAGTTCACCGGGGAGCTGTTTTTT.

The genes are TRBV6-1 and TRBJ2-3; TRBD2 agrees at 11 bases. The CDR3 has 17 residues. The V and J ends lost 3 bases and 0 bases, in that order; junction bases with no gene match: 5. The V gene's germline CDR1 is MNHNS and CDR2 SASEGT. CDR3 bases: TGTGCCAGCAGTGACGGACTAGCGGGCCCTAGCACAGATACGCAGTATTTT. Its protein is CASSDGLAGPSTDTQYF.

This clonotype was observed a handful of times. The CDR3, as DNA: TGTGCCAGCTCACCGGGTCGTCAGAACACTGAAGCTTTCTTT. Its translation is CASSPGRQNTEAFF. The rearrangement uses TRBV18 and TRBJ1-1; D not resolved. The length of the CDR3 is 14 residues. Trimming stripped 3 bases from V and 1 base from J, with 9 bases between. Germline CDR1 is KGHSH and CDR2 is LQKENI.

The gene calls are TRBV28 and TRBJ1-3, with D possibly being TRBD1 (5 bases). V dropped 6 bases and J dropped 0 bases, with 12 bases sitting between them. The CDR3 sequence is 15 residues long. Germline-derived CDR1 and CDR2 are MDHEN and SYDVKM. CDR3 loop: CASSPLRGSGNTIYF. DNA of the CDR3: TGTGCCAGCAGCCCGCTGAGGGGCTCTGGAAACACCATATATTTT.

The sample holds many counts of this clonotype. The chain carries TRBV10-2 and TRBJ2-3, with 8 bases matching TRBD2. Germline trimming cut 6 bases from V and 4 bases from J; bases unmatched to any gene: 6. CDR1 and CDR2 (germline): WSHSY, SAAADI. This CDR3 comprises 14 residues. The CDR3 DNA reads TGCGCCAGCAGGAGGGAGCGGGAGTCAGATACGCAGTATTTT. Translating it yields CASRRERESDTQYF.

This chain links TRBV29-1 with TRBJ1-2, with D maybe TRBD1 (5 bases). The CDR3 is 12 amino acids. CDR1 SQVTM and CDR2 ANQGSEA come from the germline V gene. V was clipped by 5 bases and J by 6 bases, with 13 bases between them. The CDR3: CSVTGLTDGYTF. In nucleotides, the CDR3 is TGCAGCGTTACGGGACTCACGGATGGCTACACCTTC.

The chain is built from TRBV4-1 and TRBJ2-2; perhaps TRBD1 as D (6 bases). The germline gives CDR1 MGHRA, CDR2 YSYEKL. V was pared by 4 bases and J by 5 bases, with 14 bases between. The CDR3 runs to 15 residues. The CDR3 loop reads CASSRETGLTGELFF. CDR3 in DNA: TGCGCCAGCAGCCGGGAAACAGGGCTGACCGGGGAGCTGTTTTTT.

This clonotype has only a few counts. V usage is TRBV6-1 and J usage is TRBJ2-3; D might be TRBD1 (7 bases). The CDR3 runs to 15 residues. Germline lookup yields CDR1 MNHNS and CDR2 SASEGT. V was shortened by 3 bases and J by 1 base, with 11 bases between the two germline ends. The CDR3: CASSDTRGGTDTQYF. The CDR3 region has the DNA TGTGCCAGCAGTGATACCAGGGGGGGCACAGATACGCAGTATTTT.

This clonotype was found many times. In DNA form, the CDR3 reads TGTGCCAGCAGCCTCGAGGCGAGTGACTCCTACGAGCAGTACTTC. Translation: CASSLEASDSYEQYF. The chain employs TRBV14 and TRBJ2-7; D is undetermined. V dropped 4 bases and J dropped 0 bases, with 13 bases sitting between them. This CDR3 comprises 15 residues. Germline-derived CDR1 and CDR2 are SGHDN and FVKESK.

V and J are TRBV6-1 and TRBJ2-5; possible D gene TRBD2, 5 bases. This CDR3 region has 14 residues. Germline V gives CDR1 MNHNS, CDR2 SASEGT. V lost 3 bases, J lost 7 bases, and 15 bases lay in between. The CDR3, as DNA: TGTGCCAGCAGTGACTCGGGCCCCCGGGGGACCCAGTACTTC. As protein: CASSDSGPRGTQYF.

The V call is TRBV12-5, the J call TRBJ1-3, with D unresolved. Trimming removed 3 bases from V and 0 bases from J, with 6 bases in between. The length of the CDR3 is 14 residues. CDR1 is LGHNT, CDR2 FRNRAP, per germline. The CDR3 spells CASGFTVSGNTIYF. CDR3 DNA sequence: TGTGCTAGTGGTTTCACAGTCTCTGGAAACACCATATATTTT. Looking up the rest from reference TRBV12-5 and TRBJ1-3 gives the full variable domain: DARVTQTPRHKVTEMGQEVTMRCQPILGHNTVFWYRQTMMQGLELLAYFRNRAPLDDSGMPKDRFSAEMPDATLATLKIQPSEPRDSAVYFCASGFTVSGNTIYFGEGSWLTVV.

This clonotype was found many times. J is TRBJ2-2 and V is TRBV9; TRBD1 is a possible D gene (5 bases). CDR1 and CDR2 from the germline V gene are SGDLS and YYNGEE. V was pared by 5 bases and J by 4 bases, with 9 bases between. The CDR3 covers 13 residues. This CDR3 is CASSRQTTGELFF. The CDR3 nucleotides read TGTGCCAGCAGTCGACAGACCACCGGGGAGCTGTTTTTT. Full variable domain (outside the CDR3, taken from reference TRBV9 and TRBJ2-2): DSGVTQTPKHLITATGQRVTLRCSPRSGDLSVYWYQQSLDQGLQFLIQYYNGEERAKGNILERFSAQQFPDLHSELNLSSLELGDSALYFCASSRQTTGELFFGEGSRLTVL.

This clonotype was observed many times. The J gene is TRBJ2-2, the V gene TRBV7-8; D unclear. CDR1 is SGHVS and CDR2 is FQNEAQ in the germline V gene. CDR3 length equals 16 residues. V lost 4 bases to trimming and J lost 2 bases, with 14 bases between them. Written as DNA, the CDR3 is TGTGCCAGCAGCTCCATTCGGACGCGTAACACCGGGGAGCTGTTTTTT. Translated: CASSSIRTRNTGELFF.

Ten or more counts support this clonotype. V is TRBV2 and J is TRBJ1-1, with D perhaps matching TRBD1 (5 bases). V was cut by 1 base and J by 4 bases, with 10 bases left in between. The germline CDR1 and CDR2 sequences are SNHLY and FYNNEI. This CDR3 region has 14 residues. The CDR3 DNA reads TGTGCCAGCAGTGAAGACGGGGCCCTCACTGAAGCTTTCTTT. Encoded protein: CASSEDGALTEAFF.

The table lists this clonotype with a few counts. The V and J genes are TRBV7-9 and TRBJ2-1; the match to TRBD2 covers 10 bases. V shed 3 bases and J 6 bases; nucleotides not matched to a gene: 14. CDR3 size: 18 residues. CDR1 is SEHNR and CDR2 is FQNEAQ in the germline V gene (reference sequence). CDR3 nucleotide sequence: TGTGCCAGCAGCTTTCTGGACCCGGGGCTAGCGGGAGTCAATGAGCAGTTCTTC. Translated, it gives CASSFLDPGLAGVNEQFF.

There are a few counts of this clonotype. A read error may produce the germline difference seen at one junction end. This chain links TRBV5-1 with TRBJ2-5, with a possible D match to TRBD2 (5 bases). The germline gives CDR1 SGHRS, CDR2 YFSETQ. The length of the CDR3 is 14 residues. The CDR3 here is CASTTGSIQETQYF. CDR3 nucleotides: TGCGCTAGCACGACGGGAAGCATACAAGAGACCCAGTACTTC. The full variable domain, completed using reference TRBV5-1 and TRBJ2-5, is KAGVTQTPRYLIKTRGQQVTLSCSPISGHRSVSWYQQTPGQGLQFLFEYFSETQRNKGNFPGRFSGRQFSNSRSEMNVSTLELGDSALYLCASTTGSIQETQYFGPGTRLLVL.

V gene TRBV29-1 combines with J gene TRBJ2-6; perhaps TRBD2 as D (6 bases). Trimming cost V 3 bases and J 0 bases, with 12 bases left between them. Germline CDR1 is SQVTM and CDR2 is ANQGSEA. This CDR3 spans 16 amino acids. CDR3 amino acids: CSVDFNGGSGANVLTF. The CDR3 DNA is TGCAGCGTTGATTTCAACGGGGGCTCTGGGGCCAACGTCCTGACTTTC.

The rearrangement links TRBV29-1 to TRBJ2-5; weak D call: TRBD2 (6 bases). The CDR3 has 13 amino acids. V lost 3 bases and J 7 bases, leaving 15 bases between the germline ends. Germline V CDR1 and CDR2: SQVTM, ANQGSEA. This CDR3 is CSVEPGERGTQYF. In nucleotides, the CDR3 is TGCAGCGTTGAGCCGGGGGAGCGTGGGACCCAGTACTTC.

The chain is built from TRBV5-6 and TRBJ1-5, with TRBD1 identical over 8 bases. Germline V gives CDR1 SGHDT, CDR2 YYEEEE. Trimming at V came to 1 base and at J to 2 bases, leaving 11 bases not matched to a gene. This CDR3 comprises 18 residues. The CDR3 reads CASSLTGGYFEGNQPQHF. Written as DNA, the CDR3 is TGTGCCAGCAGCTTGACAGGGGGGTATTTTGAAGGCAATCAGCCCCAGCATTTT.

The table lists this clonotype with a few counts. This sequence joins TRBV2 and TRBJ1-5; D is unclear. The CDR3 has 12 residues. Trimming removed 7 bases at V and 6 bases at J, with 10 bases between. Germline V CDR1 and CDR2: SNHLY, FYNNEI. The CDR3 nucleotides are TGTGCCAGCAACTCGATGGCTCAGCCCCAGCATTTT. This codes for CASNSMAQPQHF.

The chain couples TRBV3-1 to TRBJ2-2; 10 bases line up with TRBD2. CDR3 length: 17 amino acids. CDR1 and CDR2 from the germline V gene are LGHDT and YNNKEL (reference sequence). The ends lost 4 bases at V and 8 bases at J; junction bases unmatched: 13. This CDR3 reads CASSLGTSEVLPGELFF. The CDR3 DNA follows: TGTGCCAGCAGCCTAGGGACTAGCGAGGTCTTACCGGGGGAGCTGTTTTTT.

This clonotype was counted between two and nine times. The V and J genes are TRBV5-6 and TRBJ2-6; no clear D gene. V lost 0 bases and J 2 bases, leaving 6 bases between the germline ends. The CDR3 spans 15 residues. In germline, CDR1 is SGHDT, CDR2 YYEEEE. CDR3 protein: CASSLGPTGANVLTF. The CDR3 DNA reads as TGTGCCAGCAGCTTGGGTCCAACTGGGGCCAACGTCCTGACTTTC.

This clonotype was seen at least ten times. This chain joins TRBV30 and TRBJ1-3; D gene ambiguous. Looked up from germline, CDR1 is GTSNPN and CDR2 is SVGIG (reference sequence). The V end lost 1 base, the J end lost 2 bases, and 9 bases lay between the germline ends. This CDR3 has 14 residues. In DNA form, the CDR3 reads TGTGCCTGGAGTGCCGGGATTCCTGGAAACACCATATATTTT. Translating gives CAWSAGIPGNTIYF.

This clonotype was found many times. V and J are TRBV6-2 or TRBV6-3 and TRBJ2-7; 11 nucleotides match TRBD2. CDR1 MNHEY and CDR2 SVGEGT come from the germline V gene. This CDR3 comprises 15 residues. Losses at the gene ends were 8 bases for V and 1 base for J; bases not matched to a gene: 7. CDR3 region: CASGLAGGESYEQYF. The CDR3 DNA is TGTGCCAGCGGGCTAGCGGGAGGAGAGTCCTACGAGCAGTACTTC.

This clonotype was observed a few times. The rearrangement joins TRBV12-3 or TRBV12-4 to TRBJ2-1, with D uncertain. The CDR3 runs 15 residues. Deletions cut 3 bases from V and 6 bases from J, with 15 bases between. CDR3 protein: CASSFLRQWVNEQFF. The CDR3 nucleotides read TGTGCCAGCAGTTTTCTTCGGCAGTGGGTCAATGAGCAGTTCTTC.

This clonotype showed up many times. This rearrangement joins TRBV28 to TRBJ1-1; D ambiguous. The CDR3 sequence is 14 residues long. V shed 2 bases and J shed 0 bases, with 7 bases lying between them. The V gene's germline CDR1 is MDHEN and CDR2 SYDVKM. The CDR3 region has the DNA TGTGCCAGCAGTTTAACAATAATGAACACTGAAGCTTTCTTT. It encodes CASSLTIMNTEAFF.

This clonotype turned up a few times. The chain uses TRBV6-1 and TRBJ2-6; TRBD1 matches at 10 bases. Germline V gives CDR1 MNHNS, CDR2 SASEGT. The CDR3 has 19 residues. V dropped 4 bases and J dropped 5; count of bases not matched to a gene: 14. The CDR3 spells CASSAPLRDRGSRANVLTF. CDR3 nucleotide sequence: TGTGCCAGCAGTGCCCCCCTACGGGACAGGGGCTCGAGGGCCAACGTCCTGACTTTC.

In this sample, this clonotype turned up many times. The chain couples TRBV10-3 to TRBJ1-1; 7 nucleotides line up with TRBD1. The germline V gene has CDR1 ENHRY and CDR2 SYGVKD. J lost 5 bases, V lost 3 bases, and 9 bases had no gene match. CDR3 length: 15 amino acids. The CDR3 bases are TGTGCCATCAGTGATTCCAGGGGGTCGGAAACTGAAGCTTTCTTT. It encodes CAISDSRGSETEAFF.